The present entry profiles one TCR beta chain with its context. Antigen: not known. CDR1 LGHNA and CDR2 YSLEER come from the germline V gene. The CDR3 spans 14 residues. The V gene end was trimmed by 1 base and the J gene end by 5 bases; junction bases not matched to a gene: 4. This sample is part of a study of T cell responses to AZD1222 COVID-19 vaccine. Study-level points and caveats: Baseline seropositives among AZD1222 recipients totaled only 5 to 7. It was only after the peak T cell response that any repertoires were sampled.

TCRdb keeps only in-frame clones here, not all; method: immunoSEQ multiplex PCR. The table lists tens of thousands of clones, 80% to 90% of them singletons. The V gene is TRBV4-3, the J gene TRBJ1-1; 7 bases line up with TRBD1. The clonotype was recovered from an adult who received the AZD1222 COVID-19 vaccine. Here the sequenced sample was peripheral blood, taken 28 days after the second AZD1222 dose. The CDR3 loop is CASSQAQGGTEAFF. The CDR3, as DNA: TGCGCCAGCAGCCAAGCCCAGGGGGGGACTGAAGCTTTCTTT.